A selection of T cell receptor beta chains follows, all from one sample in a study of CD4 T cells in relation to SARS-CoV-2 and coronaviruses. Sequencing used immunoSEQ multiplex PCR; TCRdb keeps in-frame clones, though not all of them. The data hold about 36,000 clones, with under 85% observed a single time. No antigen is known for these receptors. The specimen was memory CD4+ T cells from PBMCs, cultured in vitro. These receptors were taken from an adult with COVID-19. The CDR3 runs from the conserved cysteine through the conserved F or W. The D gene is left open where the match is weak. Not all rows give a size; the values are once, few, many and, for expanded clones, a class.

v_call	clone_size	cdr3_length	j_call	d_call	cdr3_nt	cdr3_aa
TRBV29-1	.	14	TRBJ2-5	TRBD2	TGCAGCGCGGGACTAGGGCCCCGACAAGAGACCCAGTACTTC	CSAGLGPRQETQYF
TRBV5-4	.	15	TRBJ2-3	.	TGTGCCAGCAGCTTTTTGGGCCAAAGCACAGATACGCAGTATTTT	CASSFLGQSTDTQYF
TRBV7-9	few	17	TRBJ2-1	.	TGTGCCAGCAGCCTTCGACCGGGCCACAATAACGACAATGAGCAGTTCTTC	CASSLRPGHNNDNEQFF
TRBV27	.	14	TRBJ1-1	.	TGTGCCAGCAGTTTATCTGGATCGGGCCCTGAAGCTTTCTTT	CASSLSGSGPEAFF
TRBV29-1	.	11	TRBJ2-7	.	TGCAGCGTCACAGCGGGCTACGAGCAGTACTTC	CSVTAGYEQYF
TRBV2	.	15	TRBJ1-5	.	TGTGCCAGCAGCCTGGAACGGACAGTCAATCAGCCCCAGCATTTT	CASSLERTVNQPQHF
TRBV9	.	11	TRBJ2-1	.	TGTGCCAGCAGCATTAGCAATGAGCAGTTCTTC	CASSISNEQFF
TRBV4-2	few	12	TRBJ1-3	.	TGTGCCAGCAGCCAAGCGTCTAGGCCCTTGTATTTT	CASSQASRPLYF
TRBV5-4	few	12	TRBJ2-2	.	TGTGCCAGCAGCTTGGTTTCCGGGGAGCTGTTTTTT	CASSLVSGELFF
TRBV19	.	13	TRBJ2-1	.	TGTGCCAGTAGCCCCCGGACTCCAAATGAGCAGTTCTTC	CASSPRTPNEQFF
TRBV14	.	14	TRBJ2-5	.	TGTGCCAGCAGCCAAGATGGAGAGGGGGAGACCCAGTACTTC	CASSQDGEGETQYF
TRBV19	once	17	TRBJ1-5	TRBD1	TGTGCCAGTAGTGCCCCGAGACAGGGTGTAGGGAATCAGCCCCAGCATTTT	CASSAPRQGVGNQPQHF
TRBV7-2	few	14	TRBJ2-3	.	TGTGCCAGCAGCTTGGGCCAGGGAGCGGATACGCAGTATTTT	CASSLGQGADTQYF
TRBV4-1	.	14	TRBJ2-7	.	TGCGCCAGCAGCCAAGAAGGACAGTACTACGAGCAGTACTTC	CASSQEGQYYEQYF
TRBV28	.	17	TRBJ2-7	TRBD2	TGTGCCAGCAGTCCCCCCCTAGGGACTAGCGGGGATTACGAGCAGTACTTC	CASSPPLGTSGDYEQYF
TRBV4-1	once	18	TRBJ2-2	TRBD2	TGCGCCAGCAGCCAAACGGGACTAGCGGGAGGGGGCACCGGGGAGCTGTTTTTT	CASSQTGLAGGGTGELFF
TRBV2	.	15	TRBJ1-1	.	TGTGCCAGCAGTAGGGGAGGAGTAGGGAACACTGAAGCTTTCTTT	CASSRGGVGNTEAFF
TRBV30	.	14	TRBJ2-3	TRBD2	TGTGCCTGGAGGGGACTAGCGGTCACAGATACGCAGTATTTT	CAWRGLAVTDTQYF
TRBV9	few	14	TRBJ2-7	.	TGTGCCAGCAGCGTACTAGGGGGAGAAGGCGAGCAGTACTTC	CASSVLGGEGEQYF
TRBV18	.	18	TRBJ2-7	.	TGTGCCAGCTCACCACGGATGGTCGTACAGGGAAGCTCCTACGAGCAGTACTTC	CASSPRMVVQGSSYEQYF
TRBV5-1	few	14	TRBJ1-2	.	TGCGCCAGCAGCGCCTCCTCCGGGGACTATGGCTACACCTTC	CASSASSGDYGYTF
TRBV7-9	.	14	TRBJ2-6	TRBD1	TGTGCCAGCTTAACGGACAGGGGGGCCAACGTCCTGACTTTC	CASLTDRGANVLTF
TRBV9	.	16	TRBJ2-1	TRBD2	TGTGCCAGCAGCCCGCCGAGCGGGAGCTCCTACAATGAGCAGTTCTTC	CASSPPSGSSYNEQFF
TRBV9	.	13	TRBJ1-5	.	TGTGCCAGCAGCTCCACGGATGGGGGGCCCCAGCATTTT	CASSSTDGGPQHF
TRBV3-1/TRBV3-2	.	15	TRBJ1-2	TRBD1	TGTGCCAGCAGCCAAGGAGGACAGGGACTTTTTGGCTACACCTTC	CASSQGGQGLFGYTF
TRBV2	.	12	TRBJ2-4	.	TGTGCCAGCGATGATGAGGGAAACATTCAGTACTTC	CASDDEGNIQYF
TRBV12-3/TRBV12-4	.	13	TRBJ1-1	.	TGTGCCAGCAGCTGGGGGGTGAACACTGAAGCTTTCTTT	CASSWGVNTEAFF
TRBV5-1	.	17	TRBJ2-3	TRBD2	TGCGCCAGCAGCCCCTACCTTAGCGGGGGGAGCACAGATACGCAGTATTTT	CASSPYLSGGSTDTQYF
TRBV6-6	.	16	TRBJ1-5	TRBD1	TGTGCCAGCAGTACCGGGACAGGGGTCGTAGCTCAGCCCCAGCATTTT	CASSTGTGVVAQPQHF